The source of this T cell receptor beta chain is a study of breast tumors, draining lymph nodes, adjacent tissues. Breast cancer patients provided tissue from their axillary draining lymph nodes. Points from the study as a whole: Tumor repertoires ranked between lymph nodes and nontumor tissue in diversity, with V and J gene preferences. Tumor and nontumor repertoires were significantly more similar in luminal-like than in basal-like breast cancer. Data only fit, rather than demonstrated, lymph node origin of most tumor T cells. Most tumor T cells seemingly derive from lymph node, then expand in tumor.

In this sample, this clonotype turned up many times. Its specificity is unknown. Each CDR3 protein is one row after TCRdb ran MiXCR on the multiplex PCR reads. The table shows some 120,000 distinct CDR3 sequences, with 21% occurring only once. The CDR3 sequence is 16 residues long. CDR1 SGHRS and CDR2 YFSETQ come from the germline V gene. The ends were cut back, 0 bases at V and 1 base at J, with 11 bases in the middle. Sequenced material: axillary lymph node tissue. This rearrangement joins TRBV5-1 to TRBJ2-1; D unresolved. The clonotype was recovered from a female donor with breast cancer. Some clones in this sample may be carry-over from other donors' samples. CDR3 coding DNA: TGCGCCAGCAGCTTGGCCCCTAGAGATTCCTACAATGAGCAGTTCTTC. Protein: CASSLAPRDSYNEQFF.